This T cell receptor beta chain was identified during a study of T-cell memory formation after mild COVID-19. This CDR3 has 13 residues. The authors produced TCR alpha and TCR beta cDNA libraries with sample barcodes and UMIs by 5'RACE using constant-segment primers. Each CDR3 protein is one row after TCRdb ran MiXCR on the 5' RACE reads. The profile shows fewer than 450,000 distinct CDR3 sequences, roughly 26% of them singletons. V is TRBV21-1 and J is TRBJ2-3; TRBD1 is the table's D call, not checked against the DNA. TRBV21-1 is reported as a pseudogene. Sequencing input: PBMCs or a T cell subset sorted from them (not recorded which). This clonotype was sampled from an adult woman who had mild COVID-19 (a few samples of this study predate the infection). Cell type and time point are not known. CDR3 sequence reads: CACSGGRTDTQYF. CDR3 DNA sequence: TGTGCCTGCTCAGGGGGCAGGACAGATACGCAGTATTTT.